The 21 T cell receptor beta chains reported below all come from one sample, sequenced in a study of cytomegalovirus exposure and HLA in healthy donors. This PCR relied on a set of 60 Vbeta primers and 13 Jbeta primers. TCRdb keeps only in-frame clones here, not all; method: immunoSEQ multiplex PCR. The table lists some 110,000 clones, approximately 86% of them singletons. Sequenced input: PBMCs. The receptor set was obtained from a man aged 18 to 29 in good health and CMV-seronegative.

Points on this clone: Other DNA variants within this sample encode the same CDR3. V usage is TRBV6-6 and J usage is TRBJ1-1, with D hard to call. The CDR3 is 14 residues long. Germline V gene lookup returns CDR1 MNHNY and CDR2 SVGAGI (reference sequence). V lost 0 bases to trimming and J lost 0 bases, with 5 bases between them. The CDR3 DNA is TGTGCCAGCAGTTACTCGACACTGAACACTGAAGCTTTCTTT. Translating gives CASSYSTLNTEAFF.

The rearrangement links TRBV4-1 to TRBJ1-5; the match to TRBD1 covers 9 bases. CDR3 length equals 18 residues. The V and J ends lost 4 bases and 1 base, in that order; junction bases with no gene match: 11. CDR1 is MGHRA, CDR2 YSYEKL, per germline. The CDR3 bases are TGCGCCAGCAGCCCGTGGGACAGGGCGGGGTGGAGCAATCAGCCCCAGCATTTT. Amino acid sequence: CASSPWDRAGWSNQPQHF.

J is TRBJ1-1 and V is TRBV5-6, with 8 nucleotides matching TRBD1. The CDR3 has 14 residues. The germline V gene encodes CDR1 SGHDT and CDR2 YYEEEE. J gave up 4 bases and V 4 bases, and 6 bases lay outside the gene matches. CDR3 nucleotide sequence: TGTGCCAGCAGCGGACAGGGTATTTCCACTGAAGCTTTCTTT. This encodes CASSGQGISTEAFF.

With respect to this clone: Mismatch with germline at one junction end may stem from a read error. The CDR3 here is CARSSLGGNTEAFF. The CDR3 DNA follows: TGTGCCCGCAGTAGTTTGGGGGGGAACACCGAAGCTTTCTTT. The V and J genes are TRBV6-6 and TRBJ1-1, with D tentatively TRBD1 (5 bases). Germline assignment: CDR1 MNHNY and CDR2 SVGAGI (reference sequence). The CDR3 length is 14 residues.

This sequence joins TRBV6-1 and TRBJ2-3; 10 positions match TRBD2. CDR3 length equals 15 residues. V shed 2 bases, J shed 4 bases, and the junction held 3 bases outside the gene matches. CDR1 and CDR2 (germline): MNHNS, SASEGT. The CDR3 region is CASSELAGAPDTQYF. The CDR3 nucleotides are TGTGCCAGCAGTGAACTAGCGGGAGCCCCAGATACGCAGTATTTT.

The chain has TRBV27 and TRBJ1-1; D gene ambiguous. The V end lost 4 bases, the J end lost 1 base, and 10 bases lay between the germline ends. Germline V lookup: CDR1 MNHEY, CDR2 SMNVEV (reference sequence). This CDR3 has 14 amino acids. DNA of the CDR3: TGTGCCAGCAGTTCATGGGCGGGGAACACTGAAGCTTTCTTT. This translates into CASSSWAGNTEAFF.

This chain joins TRBV19 and TRBJ2-7, with TRBD1 matching 7 bases. CDR1 and CDR2 (germline): LNHDA, SQIVND (reference sequence). The V and J ends lost 5 bases and 2 bases, in that order; junction bases with no gene match: 12. CDR3 length: 16 amino acids. The CDR3: CASSRSWDSLTYEQYF. CDR3 in DNA: TGTGCCAGTAGTCGATCCTGGGACAGTCTAACCTACGAGCAGTACTTC.

The chain combines TRBV15 with TRBJ1-3; 8 nucleotides align to TRBD1. After removal of 4 bases from V and 2 bases from J, the junction contained 1 base not matched to a gene. The CDR3 totals 14 residues. CDR1 LNHNV and CDR2 YYDKDF come from the germline V gene (reference sequence). The CDR3 DNA reads as TGTGCCACCAGCATACAGGGGGCTGGAAACACCATATATTTT. As protein: CATSIQGAGNTIYF.

The gene calls are TRBV12-2 and TRBJ2-3; the table's D call of TRBD1 was not tested on the DNA. TRBV12-2 is marked as a pseudogene. This CDR3 region has 16 residues. CDR3 residues: CASRPRQGSGTDTQYF. The CDR3 region has the DNA TGTGCAAGTCGACCCCGGCAGGGGTCGGGCACAGATACGCAGTATTTT.

This clone has just one count. The V gene is TRBV7-8, the J gene TRBJ2-7; tentative D call: TRBD2 (6 bases). The ends were cut back, 5 bases at V and 1 base at J, with 15 bases in the middle. This CDR3 has 15 residues. Germline values: CDR1 SGHVS, CDR2 FQNEAQ. This CDR3 is CASSPGPSVSYEQYF. The CDR3 DNA sequence: TGTGCCAGCAGCCCGGGGCCTAGCGTATCCTACGAGCAGTACTTC.

The CDR3 region has the DNA TGTGCCAGCAACCGGAGCCCCTCGCAGGGTCAGAATTCACCCCTCCACTTT. Translation gives CASNRSPSQGQNSPLHF. J is TRBJ1-6 and V is TRBV5-7; D perhaps matches TRBD1 (5 bases). TRBV5-7 belongs to the ORF category, with a function that is uncertain. The CDR3 sequence is 17 residues long. V lost 6 bases and J lost 7, with 23 bases in between.

The genes are TRBV29-1 and TRBJ2-7; TRBD2 matches at 8 bases. The CDR3 consists of 12 residues. Germline CDR1 SQVTM, CDR2 ANQGSEA. With V trimmed by 7 bases and J by 7 bases, 9 bases remained unmatched. The CDR3 DNA reads TGCAGCGCCCGGACTAGCTCGCGGGAGCAGTACTTC. It encodes CSARTSSREQYF.

The chain couples TRBV5-4 to TRBJ1-1, with TRBD1 identical over 7 bases. J lost 8 bases, V lost 4 bases, and 5 bases had no gene match. Germline CDR1 and CDR2: SGHNT and YYREEE (reference sequence). The CDR3 has 12 amino acids. Here the CDR3 reads CASSPRGTEAFF. The CDR3 DNA sequence: TGTGCCAGCAGCCCCAGGGGGACGGAAGCTTTCTTT.

The chain couples TRBV10-2 to TRBJ2-5; 14 bases fit TRBD2. The ends lost 4 bases at V and 5 bases at J; junction bases unmatched: 12. This CDR3 is 18 amino acids long. The germline V gene encodes CDR1 WSHSY and CDR2 SAAADI. Here the CDR3 reads CASSVLDRLAGGEETQYF. The CDR3, as DNA: TGCGCCAGCAGTGTCCTTGACCGACTAGCGGGAGGGGAGGAGACCCAGTACTTC.

This rearrangement joins TRBV5-1 to TRBJ2-6; 12 bases fit TRBD1. Losses at the gene ends were 3 bases for V and 3 bases for J; bases not matched to a gene: 7. Germline CDR1 reads SGHRS; CDR2 reads YFSETQ. This CDR3 spans 18 amino acids. As DNA, the CDR3 is TGCGCCAGCAGCTACCGGGGACAGGGGGCGCTTGGGGCCAACGTCCTGACTTTC. Protein: CASSYRGQGALGANVLTF.

The rearrangement uses TRBV19 and TRBJ1-2, with 12 bases matching TRBD1. With 7 bases clipped from V and 4 bases from J, the junction kept 7 bases outside the gene matches. Germline loops: CDR1 LNHDA, CDR2 SQIVND (reference sequence). This CDR3 is 15 amino acids long. The CDR3 nucleotides read TGTGCCAGTACAGGGACAGGGGGCGCCGGCTATGGCTACACCTTC. Its translation is CASTGTGGAGYGYTF.

The chain links TRBV7-9 to TRBJ1-2, with TRBD1 identical over 11 bases. Germline values: CDR1 SEHNR, CDR2 FQNEAQ (reference sequence). Losses at the gene ends were 5 bases for V and 5 bases for J; bases not matched to a gene: 7. The CDR3 extends over 15 amino acids. CDR3 loop: CASSAGQGAGYGYTF. CDR3 in DNA: TGTGCCAGCAGCGCCGGACAGGGGGCTGGATATGGCTACACCTTC. The whole variable domain, filled in from reference TRBV7-9 and TRBJ1-2, reads DTGVSQNPRHKITKRGQNVTFRCDPISEHNRLYWYRQTLGQGPEFLTYFQNEAQLEKSRLLSDRFSAERPKGSFSTLEIQRTEQGDSAMYLCASSAGQGAGYGYTFGSGTRLTVV.

The CDR3 bases are TGTGCCAGCAGTTTCAGGGGGCGCGGGAACACTGAAGCTTTCTTT. Protein: CASSFRGRGNTEAFF. The J gene is TRBJ1-1, the V gene TRBV11-2; TRBD1 matches at 8 bases. The V gene's germline CDR1 is SGHAT and CDR2 FQNNGV. V shed 6 bases and J 1 base; nucleotides not matched to a gene: 7. This CDR3 is built from 15 residues.

The chain has TRBV4-3 and TRBJ2-7; 11 bases align to TRBD2. This CDR3 has 15 amino acids. Germline V gene sequence: CDR1 LGHNA, CDR2 YSLEER. With V trimmed by 2 bases and J by 7 bases, 7 bases remained unmatched. The CDR3 is CASSQNSGRGVEQYF. Here the CDR3 DNA reads TGCGCCAGCAGCCAAAATAGCGGGAGGGGCGTGGAGCAGTACTTC.

The CDR3: CASSMGPQETQYF. The CDR3 DNA sequence: TGTGCCAGCAGTATGGGCCCCCAAGAGACCCAGTACTTC. This sequence joins TRBV6-4 and TRBJ2-5, with D uncertain. CDR1 is MRHNA and CDR2 is SNTAGT in the germline V gene. Trimming took 5 bases from V and 1 from J, leaving 8 bases between them. The CDR3 loop spans 13 amino acids.

The rearrangement joins TRBV2 to TRBJ1-1, with D maybe TRBD1 (6 bases). The V and J ends lost 6 bases and 2 bases respectively, with 13 bases between them. The CDR3 is 14 amino acids. Germline CDR1 is SNHLY and CDR2 is FYNNEI. The CDR3 loop is CASRVETGNTEAFF. CDR3 in DNA: TGTGCCAGCAGGGTAGAGACAGGAAACACTGAAGCTTTCTTT.